The 16 T cell receptor beta chains below all came from one sample that was sequenced in a study of shared clonotypes between healthy human individuals. Sequenced by immunoSEQ multiplex PCR; TCRdb stores in-frame clones only, minus some. The table lists approximately 980,000 clones, over 60% of them singletons, with about 1.5% in the top ten. Sample: memory CD4+ T cells sorted from blood. The subset was: CD45RA-negative fraction. The receptors were gathered from a man between 18 and 29 years old in good health.

Concerning this clone itself: Only one base separates this from a far larger clonotype, so it likely reflects a read error. The chain recombines TRBV6-5 with TRBJ2-2; TRBD1 agrees at 8 bases. After removal of 10 bases from V and 1 base from J, the junction contained 8 bases not matched to a gene. The CDR3 is 15 residues long. CDR1 is MNHEY, CDR2 SVGAGI, per germline. CDR3 in DNA: TGTGCCACCAAAACCGGGACAGGGAACACCGGGGAGCTGTTTTTT. Amino acid sequence: CATKTGTGNTGELFF.

The rearrangement links TRBV6-5 to TRBJ2-2; 8 nucleotides agree with TRBD1. The CDR3 length is 15 residues. Germline CDR1 reads MNHEY; CDR2 reads SVGAGI. With V trimmed by 3 bases and J by 4 bases, 4 bases remained unmatched. The CDR3 spells CASSYTGGSTGELFF. The CDR3 DNA reads TGTGCCAGCAGTTATACAGGGGGGTCCACCGGGGAGCTGTTTTTT.

This rearrangement joins TRBV21-1 to TRBJ1-1. TRBV21-1 is given as a pseudogene. The CDR3 loop spans 19 amino acids. CDR3: CASSQSCGPPPVGTTEAFF. The CDR3 region has the DNA TGTGCCAGCAGCCAAAGTTGCGGACCCCCGCCCGTCGGGACCACTGAAGCTTTCTTT.

V and J are TRBV7-9 and TRBJ1-1, with D possibly being TRBD1 (6 bases). CDR3 length equals 15 residues. V was shortened by 0 bases and J by 7 bases, with 15 bases between the two germline ends. The germline CDR1 and CDR2 sequences are SEHNR and FQNEAQ (reference sequence). CDR3 in DNA: TGTGCCAGCAGCTTAGCGCTGGGGGGCGCGGATGAAGCTTTCTTT. Its translation is CASSLALGGADEAFF.

The chain combines TRBV5-4 with TRBJ2-4; D possibly corresponds to TRBD1 (6 bases). V was shortened by 3 bases and J by 3 bases, with 13 bases between the two germline ends. The germline V gene encodes CDR1 SGHNT and CDR2 YYREEE (reference sequence). This CDR3 spans 15 amino acids. In DNA form, the CDR3 reads TGTGCCAGCAGCTCCACAGGGAAGGGCAAAAACATTCAGTACTTC. Protein sequence: CASSSTGKGKNIQYF.

The rearrangement links TRBV18 to TRBJ2-3; D might be TRBD1 (5 bases). V was clipped by 1 base and J by 6 bases, with 8 bases between them. Germline lookup yields CDR1 KGHSH and CDR2 LQKENI. The CDR3 spans 13 residues. The CDR3 coding sequence is TGTGCCAGCTCACCACTAGGGGTTGATACGCAGTATTTT. This codes for CASSPLGVDTQYF.

On this clone: The sample has other DNA sequences that encode this CDR3 too. This sequence joins TRBV4-1 and TRBJ1-4; 7 bases match TRBD1. Germline V gene data show CDR1 as MGHRA and CDR2 as YSYEKL. J gave up 7 bases and V 1 base, and 3 bases lay outside the gene matches. This CDR3 has 14 amino acids. The CDR3: CASSQGQGGEKLFF. CDR3 nucleotide sequence: TGCGCCAGCAGCCAAGGACAGGGTGGTGAAAAACTGTTTTTT.

The gene calls are TRBV7-2 and TRBJ2-1; D is unresolved. The CDR3 is 13 amino acids. V gave up 1 base and J gave up 1 base, with 2 bases separating them. Per germline, CDR1 SGHTA and CDR2 FQGNSA. CDR3 in DNA: TGTGCCAGCAGCTTAGTTTCCTACAATGAGCAGTTCTTC. Translating it yields CASSLVSYNEQFF.

This chain joins TRBV9 and TRBJ2-5; 10 bases are a match to TRBD2. Germline CDR1 and CDR2: SGDLS and YYNGEE. The CDR3 is 14 residues long. The trim removed 4 bases at V and 5 bases at J, leaving 5 bases unmatched. Here the CDR3 DNA reads TGTGCCAGCAGCAAGCGGGGGGGCCTCGAGACCCAGTACTTC. Its protein product is CASSKRGGLETQYF.

The chain joins TRBV6-6 to TRBJ1-4; D unresolved. V lost 2 bases and J 8 bases, leaving 6 bases between the germline ends. Germline V gene sequence: CDR1 MNHNY, CDR2 SVGAGI (reference sequence). This CDR3 is 12 amino acids long. CDR3 region: CASSYDWEKLFF. The CDR3 region has the DNA TGTGCCAGCAGTTACGACTGGGAAAAACTGTTTTTT.

The chain uses TRBV5-1 and TRBJ2-5; 8 bases are a match to TRBD1. The V gene end was trimmed by 5 bases and the J gene end by 4 bases; junction bases not matched to a gene: 7. Germline V gives CDR1 SGHRS, CDR2 YFSETQ. The CDR3 extends over 14 amino acids. The CDR3 region has the DNA TGCGCCAGCAGTCCGGGACAGGTTCTAGAGACCCAGTACTTC. This encodes CASSPGQVLETQYF.

This clone occurred once. The V call is TRBV7-2, the J call TRBJ2-1; the D gene could be TRBD1 or TRBD2 (5 bases each). Germline assignment: CDR1 SGHTA and CDR2 FQGNSA. There are 15 residues in the CDR3. Trimming shortened V by 5 bases and J by 0 bases, and 11 bases separated the two germline ends. CDR3 loop: CASSTGPFSYNEQFF. The CDR3 DNA reads TGTGCCAGCAGCACGGGACCCTTCTCCTACAATGAGCAGTTCTTC.

This chain connects TRBV9 to TRBJ2-7; a possible D gene is TRBD1 (6 bases). This CDR3 is 13 amino acids long. Germline CDR1 is SGDLS and CDR2 is YYNGEE. Trimming shortened V by 2 bases and J by 7 bases, and 13 bases separated the two germline ends. CDR3 sequence (DNA): TGTGCCAGCAGCGTTTTATGGACAGATGAGCAGTACTTC. Its protein is CASSVLWTDEQYF. Together with reference TRBV9 and TRBJ2-7, the CDR3 gives the full variable domain: DSGVTQTPKHLITATGQRVTLRCSPRSGDLSVYWYQQSLDQGLQFLIQYYNGEERAKGNILERFSAQQFPDLHSELNLSSLELGDSALYFCASSVLWTDEQYFGPGTRLTVT.

The chain uses TRBV7-2 and TRBJ2-5; the match to TRBD2 covers 14 bases. Germline values: CDR1 SGHTA, CDR2 FQGNSA. Trimming at V came to 3 bases and at J to 6 bases, leaving 15 bases not matched to a gene. The CDR3 consists of 19 residues. As DNA, the CDR3 is TGTGCCAGCAGCTTGGACCGACTAGCGGGAGGGCCTAGCTTAAAGACCCAGTACTTC. This encodes CASSLDRLAGGPSLKTQYF.

The chain combines TRBV5-1 with TRBJ1-5, with 9 positions matching TRBD1. Trimming took 5 bases from V and 6 from J; bases not matched to a gene: 9. CDR3 length: 15 residues. Germline V gene sequence: CDR1 SGHRS, CDR2 YFSETQ. This CDR3 reads CASSLGQGGSQPQHF. CDR3 nucleotide sequence: TGCGCCAGCAGTCTGGGACAGGGAGGGAGTCAGCCCCAGCATTTT.

The chain links TRBV21-1 to TRBJ2-7; TRBD2 is the table's D call and was not checked against the DNA. TRBV21-1 is a known pseudogene. This CDR3 contains 18 residues. The CDR3 is CASSKGAGGPFPSYEQYF. The DNA for the CDR3 is TGTGCCAGCAGCAAGGGAGCGGGAGGCCCTTTTCCCTCCTACGAGCAGTACTTC.